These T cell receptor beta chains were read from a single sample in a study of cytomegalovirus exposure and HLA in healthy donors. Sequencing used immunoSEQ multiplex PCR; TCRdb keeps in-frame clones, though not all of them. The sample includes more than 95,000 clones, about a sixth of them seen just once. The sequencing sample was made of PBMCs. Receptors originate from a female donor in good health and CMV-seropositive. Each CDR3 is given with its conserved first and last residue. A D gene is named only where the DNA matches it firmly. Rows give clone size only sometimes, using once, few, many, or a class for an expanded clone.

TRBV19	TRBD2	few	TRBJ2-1	CASSSARGGRGSEQFF	TGTGCCAGTAGTAGCGCGCGGGGGGGCCGCGGCAGTGAGCAGTTCTTC
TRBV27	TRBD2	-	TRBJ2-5	CASSPAGLTGGRTQYF	TGTGCCAGCAGTCCAGCGGGCCTCACCGGGGGGAGGACCCAGTACTTC
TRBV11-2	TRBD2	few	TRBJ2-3	CASRQIPGLAGSTDTQYF	TGTGCCAGCAGACAGATTCCGGGACTAGCGGGGAGCACAGATACGCAGTATTTT
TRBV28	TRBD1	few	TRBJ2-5	CASSYGPGQGYQETQYF	TGTGCCAGCAGTTACGGTCCGGGACAGGGGTACCAAGAGACCCAGTACTTC
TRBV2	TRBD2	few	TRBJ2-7	CASDRTSEISYEQYF	TGTGCCAGCGATAGGACTAGCGAGATCTCCTACGAGCAGTACTTC
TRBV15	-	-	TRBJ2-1	CATSRYRDLVYDEQFF	TGTGCCACCAGCCGCTACCGGGACTTAGTCTACGATGAGCAGTTCTTC
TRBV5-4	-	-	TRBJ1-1	CASSLPPQGMNTEAFF	TGTGCCAGCAGCTTGCCACCCCAGGGGATGAACACTGAAGCTTTCTTT
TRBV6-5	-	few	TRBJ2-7	CASSYAGYEQYF	TGTGCCAGCAGTTACGCAGGTTACGAGCAGTACTTC
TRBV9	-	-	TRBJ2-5	CASSVRSGETQYF	TGTGCCAGCAGCGTAAGGTCCGGGGAGACCCAGTACTTC
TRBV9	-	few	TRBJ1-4	CASSAEDPGTGDEKLFF	TGTGCCAGCAGCGCAGAGGACCCAGGGACGGGGGATGAAAAACTGTTTTTT
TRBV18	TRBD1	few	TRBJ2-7	CASSPGQGTSYEQYF	TGTGCCAGCTCACCGGGACAGGGGACTTCCTACGAGCAGTACTTC
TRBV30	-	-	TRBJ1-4	CAWSVAGTNEKLFF	TGTGCCTGGAGTGTAGCGGGGACTAATGAAAAACTGTTTTTT
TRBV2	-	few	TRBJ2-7	CASRESRTDEQYF	TGTGCCAGCAGAGAATCCCGGACAGACGAGCAGTACTTC
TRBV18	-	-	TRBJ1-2	CASSLTGFYGYTF	TGTGCCAGCTCACTGACAGGATTCTATGGCTACACCTTC
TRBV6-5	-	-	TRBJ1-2	CASRPSGRENYGYTF	TGTGCCAGCAGGCCATCTGGCAGGGAAAACTATGGCTACACCTTC
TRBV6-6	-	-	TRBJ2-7	CASLGGQRTYEQYF	TGTGCCAGCCTCGGGGGACAGCGTACCTACGAGCAGTACTTC
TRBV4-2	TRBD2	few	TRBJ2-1	CASSQGGGTSGGARYYNEQFF	TGTGCCAGCAGCCAAGGCGGTGGGACTAGCGGGGGGGCCAGGTATTACAATGAGCAGTTCTTC
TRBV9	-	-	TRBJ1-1	CASSPHGLSNTEAFF	TGTGCCAGCAGCCCCCACGGGTTGTCAAACACTGAAGCTTTCTTT
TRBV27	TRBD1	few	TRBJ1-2	CASSSPGTGYYGYTF	TGTGCCAGCAGTTCTCCCGGGACAGGCTACTATGGCTACACCTTC
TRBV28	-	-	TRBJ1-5	CASRLRGGISNQPQHF	TGTGCCAGCAGGCTGAGGGGGGGCATAAGCAATCAGCCCCAGCATTTT
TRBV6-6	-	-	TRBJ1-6	CASSPTWRNSPLHF	TGTGCCAGCAGTCCAACTTGGAGAAATTCACCCCTCCACTTT
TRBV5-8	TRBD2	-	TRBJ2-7	CASSATSGYGEQYF	TGTGCCAGCAGTGCGACTAGCGGGTATGGGGAGCAGTACTTC
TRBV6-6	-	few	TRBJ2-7	CASSYSQDLGYEQYF	TGTGCCAGCAGTTACTCGCAGGACTTAGGGTACGAGCAGTACTTC
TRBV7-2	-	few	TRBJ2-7	CASSLDRSSLYEQYF	TGTGCCAGCAGCTTAGACAGATCCTCTTTATACGAGCAGTACTTC
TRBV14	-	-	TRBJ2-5	CASSQGQRILFLGETQYF	TGTGCCAGCAGCCAAGGCCAGCGTATTTTGTTTTTGGGAGAGACCCAGTACTTC
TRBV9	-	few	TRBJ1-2	CASSRTENYGYTF	TGTGCCAGCAGCCGGACAGAAAACTATGGCTACACCTTC
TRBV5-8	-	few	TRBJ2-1	CASSLFKNEQFF	TGTGCCAGCAGCTTGTTTAAAAATGAGCAGTTCTTC
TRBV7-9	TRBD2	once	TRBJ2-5	CASSMGPSGGRETQYF	TGTGCCAGCAGCATGGGGCCTAGCGGGGGGCGAGAGACCCAGTACTTC
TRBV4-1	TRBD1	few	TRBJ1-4	CASSQDRGGAATNEKLFF	TGCGCCAGCAGCCAAGATAGAGGGGGCGCCGCAACTAATGAAAAACTGTTTTTT
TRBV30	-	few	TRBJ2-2	CAWSVSGTGELFF	TGTGCCTGGAGTGTATCAGGGACCGGGGAGCTGTTTTTT
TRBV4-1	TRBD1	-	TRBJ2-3	CASSRQGTNTDTQYF	TGCGCCAGCAGCCGACAGGGGACGAACACAGATACGCAGTATTTT
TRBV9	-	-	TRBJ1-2	CASSVGGGNYGYTF	TGTGCCAGCAGCGTAGGTGGAGGGAACTATGGCTACACCTTC
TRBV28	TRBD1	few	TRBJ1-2	CASSLPRTGGYYGYTF	TGTGCCAGCAGTTTACCCCGGACAGGGGGCTACTATGGCTACACCTTC
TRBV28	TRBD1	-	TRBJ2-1	CASRVRGREQFF	TGTGCCAGTAGAGTCAGGGGGCGGGAGCAGTTCTTC
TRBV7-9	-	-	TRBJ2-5	CASSQTGQSETQYF	TGTGCCAGCAGCCAAACAGGACAGTCAGAGACCCAGTACTTC
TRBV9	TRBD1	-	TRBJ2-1	CASSVEGQEYNEQFF	TGTGCCAGCAGCGTAGAGGGACAGGAGTACAATGAGCAGTTCTTC
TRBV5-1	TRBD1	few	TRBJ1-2	CASSFVQGGYGGYTF	TGCGCCAGCAGCTTCGTTCAGGGGGGATATGGGGGCTACACCTTC
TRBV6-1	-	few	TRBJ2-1	CASAQDSAYNEQFF	TGTGCCAGCGCACAGGACAGTGCCTACAATGAGCAGTTCTTC
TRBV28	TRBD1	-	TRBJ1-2	CASSLGGTGFNYGYTF	TGTGCCAGCAGTTTAGGTGGGACAGGGTTTAACTATGGCTACACCTTC
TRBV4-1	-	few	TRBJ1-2	CASSQAYRRYGYTF	TGCGCCAGCAGCCAGGCCTACAGGCGGTATGGCTACACCTTC
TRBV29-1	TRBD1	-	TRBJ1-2	CSVGETGYGYTF	TGCAGCGTTGGTGAGACAGGGTATGGCTACACCTTC
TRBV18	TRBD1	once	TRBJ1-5	CASSWDSLYSNQPQHF	TGTGCCAGCTCATGGGACAGCCTCTATAGCAATCAGCCCCAGCATTTT
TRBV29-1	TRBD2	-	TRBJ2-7	CSVGTRLAVHEQYF	TGCAGCGTTGGGACGAGACTAGCGGTACACGAGCAGTACTTC
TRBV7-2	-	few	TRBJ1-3	CASSLEGGISGNTIYF	TGTGCCAGCAGCTTAGAGGGGGGGATCTCTGGAAACACCATATATTTT
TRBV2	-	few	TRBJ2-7	CASSPSGGSSSYEQYF	TGTGCCAGCAGCCCTTCGGGGGGCAGCAGCTCCTACGAGCAGTACTTC
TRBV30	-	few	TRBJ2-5	CAWSGGETQYF	TGTGCCTGGAGCGGGGGAGAGACCCAGTACTTC
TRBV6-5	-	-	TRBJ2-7	CASSYSEFIYEQYF	TGTGCCAGCAGTTACTCGGAGTTTATCTACGAGCAGTACTTC
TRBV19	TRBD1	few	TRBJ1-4	CASTVGTAYIEKLFF	TGTGCCAGTACAGTTGGGACAGCATATATTGAAAAACTGTTTTTT
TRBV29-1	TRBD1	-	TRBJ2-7	CSARQGGYEQYF	TGCAGCGCAAGACAGGGGGGCTACGAGCAGTACTTC
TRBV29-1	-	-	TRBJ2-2	CSVWGDTGELFF	TGCAGCGTGTGGGGAGACACCGGGGAGCTGTTTTTT
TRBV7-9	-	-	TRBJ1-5	CASSLWPSRAQHF	TGTGCCAGCAGCTTATGGCCTTCGAGGGCCCAGCATTTT
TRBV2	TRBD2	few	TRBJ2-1	CASSRLAGGSGFYNEQFF	TGTGCCAGCAGCCGACTAGCGGGAGGGTCCGGATTCTACAATGAGCAGTTCTTC